This TCR beta chain was obtained from a study of quantifying T cell responses using KT2 cells. Study details: TCR alpha and beta constant-region primers primed reverse transcription of RNA.

In this sample, this clonotype turned up a few times. The germline V and J ends were trimmed by 6 bases and 3 bases, with 6 bases remaining between them. The CDR3 sequence is 12 residues long. Each cDNA got a UMI-containing oligo ligated at its 3' end. An equimolar mix of RC1.1 and RC1.2 primed the beta chain across TRBC1 and TRBC2. TCRdb re-called the UMI-ligation and nested PCR reads through MiXCR, storing one row per CDR3 protein. This table holds approximately 41,000 distinct CDR3 sequences, 15% to 20% found once. A range of KT2-to-PBMC ratios was made using fixed PBMC numbers. The chain links TRBV12-3 or TRBV12-4 to TRBJ2-1; tentatively, D is TRBD2 (5 bases). The sequenced material came from PBMCs spiked with cells of the T cell clone KT2. The receptor's source is a human donor. The CDR3 DNA is TGTGCCAGCAGCCGGGGCTACAATGAGCAGTTCTTC. Translated, it gives CASSRGYNEQFF.